This T cell receptor beta chain derives from a study of beta chain features in type 1 diabetes. About the study: Healthy donors, compared against patients, showed similar age, gender and cell yields.

A remark on this clone: Antigen unknown. One junction end does not reproduce the germline sequence, and a read error may be involved.

Expressed TCRB transcripts got sequenced, as all isolated RNA was reverse transcribed. Roughly 3.6 million reads per sample on average were obtained from naive, central memory and regulatory T cell samples. Sequencing used immunoSEQ multiplex PCR; TCRdb keeps in-frame clones, though not all of them. Of hundreds of thousands of clones in the sample, 25% to 35% were seen once. Overall study findings and caveats: Patients with Type 1 diabetes showed moderately but significantly shorter TCRB CDR3s in all four CD4+ subsets. Any HLA effect on TCRB rearrangement was left unresolved by small sub-analyses.

The CDR3 has 15 residues. Per the germline V gene, CDR1 is SSHAT and CDR2 is FNYEAQ (reference sequence). The sequence was obtained from a man between 18 and 35 years old in good health. This chain links TRBV7-7 with TRBJ2-1; 8 bases fit TRBD2. The sequenced sample consisted of naive CD4+ T cells from blood. The CDR3 loop is CASSLAKAGVGEQFF. For the CDR3, the DNA is TGTGCTAGCAGCTTAGCTAAAGCGGGAGTGGGTGAGCAGTTCTTC. Full variable domain (outside the CDR3, taken from reference TRBV7-7 and TRBJ2-1): GAGVSQSPRYKVTKRGQDVTLRCDPISSHATLYWYQQALGQGPEFLTYFNYEAQPDKSGLPSDRFSAERPEGSISTLTIQRTEQRDSAMYRCASSLAKAGVGEQFFGPGTRLTVL.